The 2 T cell receptor beta chains listed next were all sequenced from one sample in a study of blood T cells in healthy people across ages (dated by TCRdb to about 2015). To prepare the library, 5' RACE was applied. A second PCR of about 6 to 11 cycles was performed with a sample-barcoded 5' primer and a J-beta primer mix. The public reads were quality trimmed at Q25 with fastp and then assembled into clones with MiXCR by TCRdb, keeping productive beta chains. Identical CDR3 proteins give one entry, which carries the most common genes and DNA. Present in this sample are 1,800,000 or so distinct CDR3 sequences, 30% to 40% of which were seen just once. Jointly, the top ten make up 20% to 25% of the sample. Sequencing used blood. Source of these receptors: a human donor in good health.

This clonotype has just a few counts. At one end the junction does not follow the germline gene, possibly because of a read error. The V and J genes are TRBV27 and TRBJ1-2, with TRBD1 identical over 10 bases. The CDR3 loop spans 14 amino acids. Per the germline V gene, CDR1 is MNHEY and CDR2 is SMNVEV (reference sequence). CDR3 amino acids: CVSRRQGANYGYTF. In DNA form, the CDR3 reads TGTGTCAGCAGGCGACAGGGGGCCAACTATGGCTACACCTTC.

This chain connects TRBV27 to TRBJ1-4, with a possible D match to TRBD1 (6 bases). V dropped 5 bases and J dropped 3 bases, with 13 bases sitting between them. Germline CDR1 is MNHEY and CDR2 is SMNVEV (reference sequence). The CDR3 is made up of 15 amino acids. The CDR3 bases are TGTGCCAGCAGTGCCTCAAGGGGGGCTAATGAAAAACTGTTTTTT. Translation gives CASSASRGANEKLFF.